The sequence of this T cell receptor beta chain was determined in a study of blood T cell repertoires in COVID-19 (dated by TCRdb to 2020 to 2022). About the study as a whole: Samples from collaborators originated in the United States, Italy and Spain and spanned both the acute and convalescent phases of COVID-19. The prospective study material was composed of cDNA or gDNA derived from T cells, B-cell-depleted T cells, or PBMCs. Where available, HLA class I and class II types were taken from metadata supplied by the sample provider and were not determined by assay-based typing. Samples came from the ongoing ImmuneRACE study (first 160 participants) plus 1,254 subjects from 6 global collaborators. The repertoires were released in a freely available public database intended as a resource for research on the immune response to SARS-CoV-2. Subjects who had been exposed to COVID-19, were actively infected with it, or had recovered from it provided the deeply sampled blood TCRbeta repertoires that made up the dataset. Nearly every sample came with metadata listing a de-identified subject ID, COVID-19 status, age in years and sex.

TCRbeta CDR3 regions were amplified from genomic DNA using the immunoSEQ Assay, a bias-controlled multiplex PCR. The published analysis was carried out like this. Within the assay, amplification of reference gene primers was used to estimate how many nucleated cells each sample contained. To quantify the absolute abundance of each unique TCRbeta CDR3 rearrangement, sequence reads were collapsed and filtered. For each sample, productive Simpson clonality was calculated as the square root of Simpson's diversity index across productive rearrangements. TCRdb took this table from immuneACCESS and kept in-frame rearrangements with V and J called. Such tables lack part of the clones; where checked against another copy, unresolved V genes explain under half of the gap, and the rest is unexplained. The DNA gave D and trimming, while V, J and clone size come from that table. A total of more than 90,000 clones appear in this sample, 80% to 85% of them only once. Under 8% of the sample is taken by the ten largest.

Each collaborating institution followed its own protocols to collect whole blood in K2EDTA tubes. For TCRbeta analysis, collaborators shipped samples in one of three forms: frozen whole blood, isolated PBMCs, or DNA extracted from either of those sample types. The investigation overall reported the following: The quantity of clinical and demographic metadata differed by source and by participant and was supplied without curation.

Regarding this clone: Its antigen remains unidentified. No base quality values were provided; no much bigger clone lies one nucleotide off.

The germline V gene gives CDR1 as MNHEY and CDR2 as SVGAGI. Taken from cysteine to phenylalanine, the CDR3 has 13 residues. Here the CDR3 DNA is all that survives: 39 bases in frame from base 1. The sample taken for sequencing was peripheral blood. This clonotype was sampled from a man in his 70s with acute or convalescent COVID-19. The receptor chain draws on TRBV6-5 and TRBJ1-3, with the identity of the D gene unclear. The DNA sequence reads TGTATTAGCAGCCCAATCTCTGGAAACACCATATATTTT. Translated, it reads CISSPISGNTIYF.